The clone carrying this T cell receptor (beta chain) appeared once. The antigen remains undetermined. The data originate from a study of persistence of HIV-infected CD4 T cells. Across the whole study: Donors were ART-treated; their CMV- and Gag-responding CD4+ T cells were isolated. Overall study results and limits: Antigen-responding cells were enriched for degenerate expanded CDR3beta sequences.

CDR1 and CDR2 (germline): GTSNPN, SVGIG (reference sequence). This CDR3 is built from 13 residues. Trimming stripped 7 bases from V and 6 bases from J, with 18 bases between. Overlapping HIV-1 Gag 15-mer peptides at 0.8 to 1 ug per peptide per mL were used. CD40L-negative CD69-negative CD45RO-high memory CD4+ T cells were sorted as populations depleted of antigen-responding cells. Inclusion required CMV-positive serology and CD4+ counts above 400 cells/uL. CD8+ T cells were removed from PBMCs prior to stimulation. The libraries were made with immunoSEQ version 4 in survey mode. Clones were read by immunoSEQ multiplex PCR, and TCRdb kept only the in-frame ones, dropping some. The table lists about 40,000 clones, roughly 74% of them singletons, with 14% in the top ten.

The source material was CD4+ T cells sorted from PBMCs after 18-hour stimulation, sampled from a patient who received antiretroviral therapy. The TCR comes from an adult man with HIV who was CMV-seropositive. This chain joins TRBV30 and TRBJ1-1, with D possibly TRBD1 on 5 matching bases. DNA for the CDR3: TGTGCCTTGGGACCGTGGGATTCCGCTGAAGCTTTCTTT. Its translation: CALGPWDSAEAFF.